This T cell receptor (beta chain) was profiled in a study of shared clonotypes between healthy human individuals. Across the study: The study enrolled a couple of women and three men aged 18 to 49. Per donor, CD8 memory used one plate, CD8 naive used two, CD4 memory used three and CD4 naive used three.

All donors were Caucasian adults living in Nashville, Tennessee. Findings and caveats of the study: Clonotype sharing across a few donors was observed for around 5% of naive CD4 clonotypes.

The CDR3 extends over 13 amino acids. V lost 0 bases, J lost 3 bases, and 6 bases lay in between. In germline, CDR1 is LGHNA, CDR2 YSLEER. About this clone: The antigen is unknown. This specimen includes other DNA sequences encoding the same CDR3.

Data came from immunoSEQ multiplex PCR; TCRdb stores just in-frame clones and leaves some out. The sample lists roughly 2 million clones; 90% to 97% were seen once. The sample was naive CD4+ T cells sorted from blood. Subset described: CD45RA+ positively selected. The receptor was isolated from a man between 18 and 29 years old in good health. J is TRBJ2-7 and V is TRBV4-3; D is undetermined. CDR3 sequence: CASSQDIGYEQYF. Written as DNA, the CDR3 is TGCGCCAGCAGCCAAGATATTGGCTACGAGCAGTACTTC.